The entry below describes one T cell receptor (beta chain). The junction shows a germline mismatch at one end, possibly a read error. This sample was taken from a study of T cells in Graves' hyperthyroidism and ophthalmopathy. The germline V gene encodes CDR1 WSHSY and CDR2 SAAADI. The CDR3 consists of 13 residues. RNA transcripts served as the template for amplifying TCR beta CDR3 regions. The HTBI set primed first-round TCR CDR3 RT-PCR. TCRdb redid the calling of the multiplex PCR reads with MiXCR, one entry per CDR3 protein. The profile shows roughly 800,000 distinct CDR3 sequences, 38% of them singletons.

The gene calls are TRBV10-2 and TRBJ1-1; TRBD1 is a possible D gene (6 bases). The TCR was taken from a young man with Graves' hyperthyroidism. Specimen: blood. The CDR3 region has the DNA TGTGCCAGCACCCGACAGGAGAACGCTGAAGCTTTCTTT. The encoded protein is CASTRQENAEAFF.